The present T cell receptor (beta chain) was sequenced within a study of blood T cell repertoires in COVID-19. Study background: Samples representing acute and convalescent COVID-19 were sourced from the United States, Italy and Spain. The cDNA or gDNA used as material had been derived from T cells, B-cell-depleted T cells, or PBMCs.

A note on this clone: One junction end disagrees with the germline gene, perhaps due to a read error.

Germline assignment: CDR1 SSHAT and CDR2 FNYEAQ (reference sequence). CDR3 length: 19 residues. As originally analysed: Using reference gene primer amplification, nucleated cell counts were estimated. Libraries were prepared by immunoSEQ multiplex PCR; TCRdb keeps only in-frame clonotypes and omits some of them. That table furnishes V, J and clone size, whereas the DNA furnished D and trimming. The repertoire consists of more than 85,000 clones, with about four fifths occurring once and the leading ten covering 4.5%. Sequencing used peripheral blood. The origin of this receptor is a human donor in a cohort sampled during active COVID-19. The chain employs TRBV7-7 and TRBJ1-2; no definite D call. Written as DNA, the CDR3 is TGTGCTAGCAGCTTAGCGGGGATCGGGGAGTATCAAGCGGCTCTAGGCTACACCTTC. Encoded protein: CASSLAGIGEYQAALGYTF.